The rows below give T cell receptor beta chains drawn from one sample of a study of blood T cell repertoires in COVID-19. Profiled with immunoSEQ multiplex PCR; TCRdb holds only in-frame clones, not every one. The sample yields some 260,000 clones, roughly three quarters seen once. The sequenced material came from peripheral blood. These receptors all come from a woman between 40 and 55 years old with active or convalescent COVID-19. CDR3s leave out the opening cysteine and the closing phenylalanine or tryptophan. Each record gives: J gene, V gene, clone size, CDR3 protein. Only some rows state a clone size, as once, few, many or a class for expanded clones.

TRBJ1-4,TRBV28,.,ASSSQGNEKLF
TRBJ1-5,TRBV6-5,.,ATKATGGREPQH
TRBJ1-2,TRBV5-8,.,ASSGRQGAYGYT
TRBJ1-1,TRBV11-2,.,ASSTRGRPAF
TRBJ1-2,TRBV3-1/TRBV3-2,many,ASSTKFDSNYGYT
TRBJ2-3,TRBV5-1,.,ASSVTGSGDTDTQY
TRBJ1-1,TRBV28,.,ASSRGGRMNTEAF
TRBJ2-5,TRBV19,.,ASSPTSAEETQY
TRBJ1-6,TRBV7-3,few,ASRPPGNRGGSSPLH
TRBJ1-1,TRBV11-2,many,ASSLWGTGDAEAF
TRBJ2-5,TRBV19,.,ASSMGRGETQY
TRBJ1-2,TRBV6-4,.,ASSGTGQGGNYGYT
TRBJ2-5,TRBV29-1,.,SVSLQQETQY
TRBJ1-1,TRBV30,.,AWSTGISEAF
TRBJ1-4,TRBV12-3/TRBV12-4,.,ASSYDRRKLF
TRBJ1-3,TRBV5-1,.,ASTRSGTGRG
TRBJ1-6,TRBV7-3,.,ASSLRAGGSSPLH
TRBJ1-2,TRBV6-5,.,ASSYSELFNYGYT
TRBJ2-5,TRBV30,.,AWSPGLAQETQY